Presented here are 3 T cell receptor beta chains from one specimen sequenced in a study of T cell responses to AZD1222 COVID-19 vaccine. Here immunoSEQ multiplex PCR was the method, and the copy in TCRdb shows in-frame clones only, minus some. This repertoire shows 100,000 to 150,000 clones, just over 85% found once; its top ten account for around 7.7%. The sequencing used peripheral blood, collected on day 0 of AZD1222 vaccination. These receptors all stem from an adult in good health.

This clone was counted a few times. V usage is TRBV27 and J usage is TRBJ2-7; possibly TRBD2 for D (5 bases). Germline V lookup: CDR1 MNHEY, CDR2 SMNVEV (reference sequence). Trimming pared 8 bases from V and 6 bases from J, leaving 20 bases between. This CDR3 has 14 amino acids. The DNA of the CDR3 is TGTGCCAGCGGGTACGGGGTGCACGGCGGCGAGCAGTACTTC. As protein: CASGYGVHGGEQYF.

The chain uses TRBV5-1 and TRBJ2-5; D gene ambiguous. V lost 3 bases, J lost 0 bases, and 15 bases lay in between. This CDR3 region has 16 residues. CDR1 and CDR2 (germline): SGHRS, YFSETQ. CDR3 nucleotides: TGCGCCAGCAGCTATGGAGCCGTTAACTACCAAGAGACCCAGTACTTC. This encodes CASSYGAVNYQETQYF.

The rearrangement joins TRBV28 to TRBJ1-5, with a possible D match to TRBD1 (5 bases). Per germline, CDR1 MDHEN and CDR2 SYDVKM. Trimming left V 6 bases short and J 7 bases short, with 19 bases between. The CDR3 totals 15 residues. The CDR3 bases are TGTGCCAGCAGCTCAGTCGGGGGAGCGGCACAGCCCCAGCATTTT. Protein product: CASSSVGGAAQPQHF. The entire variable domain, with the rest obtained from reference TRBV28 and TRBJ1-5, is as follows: DVKVTQSSRYLVKRTGEKVFLECVQDMDHENMFWYRQDPGLGLRLIYFSYDVKMKEKGDIPEGYSVSREKKERFSLILESASTNQTSMYLCASSSVGGAAQPQHFGDGTRLSIL.